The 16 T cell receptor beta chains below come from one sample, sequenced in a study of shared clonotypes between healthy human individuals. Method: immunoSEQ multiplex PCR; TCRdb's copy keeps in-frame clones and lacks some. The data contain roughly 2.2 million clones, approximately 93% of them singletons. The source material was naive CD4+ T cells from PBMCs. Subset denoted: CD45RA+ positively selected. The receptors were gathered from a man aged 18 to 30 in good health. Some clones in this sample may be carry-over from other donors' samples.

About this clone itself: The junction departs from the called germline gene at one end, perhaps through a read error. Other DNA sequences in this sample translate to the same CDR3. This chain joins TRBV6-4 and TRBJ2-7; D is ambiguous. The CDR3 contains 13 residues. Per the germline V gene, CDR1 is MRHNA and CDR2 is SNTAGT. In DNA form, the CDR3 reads TGTGCCAGTAGTGCCGTCGTTGGTAACGAGCAGTACTTC. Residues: CASSAVVGNEQYF.

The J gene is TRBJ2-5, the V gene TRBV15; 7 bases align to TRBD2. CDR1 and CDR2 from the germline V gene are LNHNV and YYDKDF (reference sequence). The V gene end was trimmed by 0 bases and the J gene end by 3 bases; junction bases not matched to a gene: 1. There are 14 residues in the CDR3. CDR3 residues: CATSRDLAEETQYF. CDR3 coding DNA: TGTGCCACCAGCAGAGATCTAGCGGAAGAGACCCAGTACTTC. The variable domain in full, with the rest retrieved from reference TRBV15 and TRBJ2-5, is DAMVIQNPRYQVTQFGKPVTLSCSQTLNHNVMYWYQQKSSQAPKLLFHYYDKDFNNEADTPDNFQSRRPNTSFCFLDIRSPGLGDTAMYLCATSRDLAEETQYFGPGTRLLVL.

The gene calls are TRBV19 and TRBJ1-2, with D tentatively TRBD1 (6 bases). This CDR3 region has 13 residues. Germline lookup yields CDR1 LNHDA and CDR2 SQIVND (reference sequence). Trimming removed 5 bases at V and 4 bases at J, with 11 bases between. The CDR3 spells CASSPTGPYGYTF. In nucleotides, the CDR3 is TGTGCCAGTAGTCCGACAGGTCCCTATGGCTACACCTTC.

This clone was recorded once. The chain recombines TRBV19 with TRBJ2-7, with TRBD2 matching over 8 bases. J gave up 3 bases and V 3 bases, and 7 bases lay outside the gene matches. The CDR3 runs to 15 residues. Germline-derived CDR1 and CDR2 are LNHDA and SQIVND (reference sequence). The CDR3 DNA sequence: TGTGCCAGTAGTATGGCTAGCGGGCGCCGCTACGAGCAGTACTTC. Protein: CASSMASGRRYEQYF. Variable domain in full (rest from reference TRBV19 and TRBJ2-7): DGGITQSPKYLFRKEGQNVTLSCEQNLNHDAMYWYRQDPGQGLRLIYYSQIVNDFQKGDIAEGYSVSREKKESFPLTVTSAQKNPTAFYLCASSMASGRRYEQYFGPGTRLTVT.

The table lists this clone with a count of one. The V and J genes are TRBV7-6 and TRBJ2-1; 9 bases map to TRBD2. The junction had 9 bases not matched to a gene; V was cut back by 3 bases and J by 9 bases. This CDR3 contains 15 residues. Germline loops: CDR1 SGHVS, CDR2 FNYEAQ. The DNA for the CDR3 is TGTGCCAGCAGCTTTATAGCGGGAGCCCTTGGTGAGCAGTTCTTC. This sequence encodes CASSFIAGALGEQFF.

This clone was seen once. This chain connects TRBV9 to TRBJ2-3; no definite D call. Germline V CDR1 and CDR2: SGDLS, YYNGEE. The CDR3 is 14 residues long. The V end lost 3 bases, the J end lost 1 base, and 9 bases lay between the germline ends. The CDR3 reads CASSERQRTDTQYF. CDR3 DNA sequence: TGTGCCAGCAGCGAAAGACAACGCACAGATACGCAGTATTTT.

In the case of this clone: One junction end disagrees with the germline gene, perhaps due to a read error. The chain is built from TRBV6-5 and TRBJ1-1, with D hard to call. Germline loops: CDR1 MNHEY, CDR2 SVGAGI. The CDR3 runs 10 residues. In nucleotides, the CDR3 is TGTGCCAGCAGTTACACCCCGAGAAGCTTT. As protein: CASSYTPRSF.

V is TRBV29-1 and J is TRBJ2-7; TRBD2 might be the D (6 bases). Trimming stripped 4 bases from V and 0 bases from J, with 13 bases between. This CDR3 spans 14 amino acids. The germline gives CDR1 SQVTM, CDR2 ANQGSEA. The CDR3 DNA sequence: TGCAGCGTTGGGGTTAGCGGAGACTCCTACGAGCAGTACTTC. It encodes CSVGVSGDSYEQYF.

This CDR3 reads CASRSPGANTGELFF. The CDR3, as DNA: TGTGCCAGCAGGAGCCCCGGGGCGAACACCGGGGAGCTGTTTTTT. The rearrangement joins TRBV6-1 to TRBJ2-2, with D perhaps matching TRBD2 (5 bases). CDR1 and CDR2 from the germline V gene are MNHNS and SASEGT. The CDR3 length is 15 residues. Trimming pared 6 bases from V and 0 bases from J, leaving 11 bases between.

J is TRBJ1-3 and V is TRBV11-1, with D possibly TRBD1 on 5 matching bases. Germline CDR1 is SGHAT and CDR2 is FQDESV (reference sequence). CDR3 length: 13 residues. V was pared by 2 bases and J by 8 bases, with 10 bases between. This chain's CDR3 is CASSLQQDDTIYF. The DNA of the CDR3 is TGTGCCAGCAGCTTACAACAGGACGACACCATATATTTT.

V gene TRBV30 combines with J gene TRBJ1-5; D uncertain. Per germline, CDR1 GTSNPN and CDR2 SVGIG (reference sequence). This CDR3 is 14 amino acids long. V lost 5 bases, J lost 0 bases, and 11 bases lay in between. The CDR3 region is CAWGYPDSNQPQHF. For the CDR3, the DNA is TGTGCCTGGGGATACCCCGATAGCAATCAGCCCCAGCATTTT.

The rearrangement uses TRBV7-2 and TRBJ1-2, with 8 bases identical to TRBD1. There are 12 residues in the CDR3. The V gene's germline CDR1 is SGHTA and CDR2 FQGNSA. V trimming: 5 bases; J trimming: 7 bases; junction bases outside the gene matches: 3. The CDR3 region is CASSRQGTGYTF. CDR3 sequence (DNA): TGTGCCAGCAGCCGACAGGGGACTGGCTACACCTTC.

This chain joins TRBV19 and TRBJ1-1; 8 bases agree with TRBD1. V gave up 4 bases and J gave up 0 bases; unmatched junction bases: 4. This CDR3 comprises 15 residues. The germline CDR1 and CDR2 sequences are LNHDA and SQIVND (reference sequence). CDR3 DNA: TGTGCCAGTAGTAGTGACAGGGGACTGAACACTGAAGCTTTCTTT. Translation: CASSSDRGLNTEAFF.

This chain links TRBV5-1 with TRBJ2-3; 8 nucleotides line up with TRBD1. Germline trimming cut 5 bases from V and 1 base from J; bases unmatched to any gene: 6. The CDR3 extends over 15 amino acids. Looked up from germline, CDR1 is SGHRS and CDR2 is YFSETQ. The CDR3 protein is CASSEQGQGTDTQYF. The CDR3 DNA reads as TGCGCCAGCAGTGAACAGGGACAGGGCACAGATACGCAGTATTTT.

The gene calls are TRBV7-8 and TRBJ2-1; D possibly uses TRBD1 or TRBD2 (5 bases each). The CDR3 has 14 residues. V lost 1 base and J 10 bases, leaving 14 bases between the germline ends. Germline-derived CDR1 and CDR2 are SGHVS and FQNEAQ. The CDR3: CASSLDGKNREQFF. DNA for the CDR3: TGTGCCAGCAGCTTAGACGGGAAAAACAGGGAGCAGTTCTTC.

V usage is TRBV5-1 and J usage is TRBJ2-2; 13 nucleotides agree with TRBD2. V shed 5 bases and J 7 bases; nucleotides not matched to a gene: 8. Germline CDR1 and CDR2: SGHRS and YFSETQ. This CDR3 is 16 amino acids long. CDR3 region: CASSQGLAGKDGELFF. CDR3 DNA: TGCGCCAGCAGTCAGGGACTAGCGGGAAAAGACGGGGAGCTGTTTTTT.